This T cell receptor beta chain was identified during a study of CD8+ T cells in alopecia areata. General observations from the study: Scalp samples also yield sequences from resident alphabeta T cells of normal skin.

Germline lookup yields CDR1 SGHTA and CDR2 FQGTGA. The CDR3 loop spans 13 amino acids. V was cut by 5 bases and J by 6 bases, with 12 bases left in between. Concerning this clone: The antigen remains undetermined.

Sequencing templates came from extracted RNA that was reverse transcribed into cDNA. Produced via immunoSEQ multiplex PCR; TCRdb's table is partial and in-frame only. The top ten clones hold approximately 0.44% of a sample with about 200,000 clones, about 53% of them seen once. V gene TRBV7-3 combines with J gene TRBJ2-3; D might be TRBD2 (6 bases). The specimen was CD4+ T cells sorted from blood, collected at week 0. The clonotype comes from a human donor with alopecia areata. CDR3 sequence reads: CASSPSLADTQYF. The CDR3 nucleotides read TGTGCCAGCAGCCCCTCCCTAGCGGATACGCAGTATTTT.